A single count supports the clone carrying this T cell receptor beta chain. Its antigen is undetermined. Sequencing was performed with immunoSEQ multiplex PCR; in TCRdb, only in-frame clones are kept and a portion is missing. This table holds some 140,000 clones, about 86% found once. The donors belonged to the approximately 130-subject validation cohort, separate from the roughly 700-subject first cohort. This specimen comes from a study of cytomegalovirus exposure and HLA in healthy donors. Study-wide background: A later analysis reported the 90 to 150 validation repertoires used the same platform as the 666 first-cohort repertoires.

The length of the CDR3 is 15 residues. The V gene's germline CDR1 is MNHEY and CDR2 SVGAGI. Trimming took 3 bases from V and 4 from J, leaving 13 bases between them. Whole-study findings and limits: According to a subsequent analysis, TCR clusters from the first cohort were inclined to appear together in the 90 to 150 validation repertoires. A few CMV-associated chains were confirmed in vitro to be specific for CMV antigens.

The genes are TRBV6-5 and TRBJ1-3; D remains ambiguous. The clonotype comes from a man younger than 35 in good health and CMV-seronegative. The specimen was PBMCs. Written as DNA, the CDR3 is TGTGCCAGCAGTTATAACAGATTTCCCGGAAACACCATATATTTT. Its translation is CASSYNRFPGNTIYF.